Each of the 13 T cell receptor beta chains below was sequenced from the same sample in a study of blood T cell repertoires in COVID-19. Libraries were prepared by immunoSEQ multiplex PCR; TCRdb keeps only in-frame clonotypes and omits some of them. The sample carries around 200,000 clones, around 83% recorded once. Sequencing input: peripheral blood. Receptors originate from a woman older than 75 with acute or convalescent COVID-19.

The chain uses TRBV27 and TRBJ2-1; TRBD2 matches at 16 bases. The CDR3 is 18 amino acids. Per germline, CDR1 MNHEY and CDR2 SMNVEV (reference sequence). With 3 bases clipped from V and 4 bases from J, the junction kept 6 bases outside the gene matches. The DNA for the CDR3 is TGTGCCAGCAGTTTGTGGGGACTAGCGGGAGGGCTTTACAATGAGCAGTTCTTC. Its translation: CASSLWGLAGGLYNEQFF.

The chain uses TRBV25-1 and TRBJ2-5; D remains unclear. Germline CDR1 is MGHDK and CDR2 is SYGVNS. V lost 6 bases to trimming and J lost 7 bases, with 21 bases between them. The CDR3 sequence is 15 residues long. The CDR3 sequence is CASSPPVGRPGTQYF. CDR3 sequence (DNA): TGTGCCAGCAGCCCCCCGGTAGGCAGACCGGGGACCCAGTACTTC.

This clone has more than one count but fewer than ten. The chain uses TRBV27 and TRBJ2-3; the D is unclear. The germline V and J ends were trimmed by 3 bases and 9 bases, with 22 bases remaining between them. Germline CDR1 is MNHEY and CDR2 is SMNVEV (reference sequence). This CDR3 has 16 residues. CDR3 bases: TGTGCCAGCAGTTTCTCCCTTCAGATAGGCGGATCAACGCAGTATTTT. Amino acid sequence: CASSFSLQIGGSTQYF.

The gene calls are TRBV6-5 and TRBJ2-5, with a possible D match to TRBD2 (6 bases). V was pared by 2 bases and J by 5 bases, with 9 bases between. CDR1 is MNHEY and CDR2 is SVGAGI in the germline V gene. The CDR3 contains 13 residues. Written as DNA, the CDR3 is TGTGCCAGCAGTTACAGGAGGGTGGAGACCCAGTACTTC. This sequence encodes CASSYRRVETQYF.

The J gene is TRBJ2-3, the V gene TRBV4-1; TRBD1 is a possible D gene (5 bases). Germline V CDR1 and CDR2: MGHRA, YSYEKL. This CDR3 comprises 14 residues. V was trimmed by 3 bases and J by 1 base, leaving 8 bases between them. The CDR3 nucleotides read TGCGCCAGCAGCCAGCTGACAGGCACAGATACGCAGTATTTT. Residues: CASSQLTGTDTQYF.

The chain uses TRBV30 and TRBJ1-1; the D gene is possibly TRBD1 (5 bases). The CDR3 has 14 amino acids. The ends were cut back, 1 base at V and 0 bases at J, with 9 bases in the middle. Germline CDR1 reads GTSNPN; CDR2 reads SVGIG (reference sequence). CDR3 protein: CAWSEGRVNTEAFF. CDR3 in DNA: TGTGCCTGGAGTGAAGGCAGGGTGAACACTGAAGCTTTCTTT.

CDR3 DNA sequence: TGTGCCAGTAGTATAGGGACCGGCAGGGTCGACTACAATGAGCAGTTCTTC. Protein: CASSIGTGRVDYNEQFF. The chain is built from TRBV19 and TRBJ2-1; maybe TRBD1 (5 bases). Per the germline V gene, CDR1 is LNHDA and CDR2 is SQIVND (reference sequence). With 1 base removed from V and 3 bases from J, the gap between germline ends came to 16 bases. The CDR3 loop spans 17 amino acids.

The rearrangement joins TRBV28 to TRBJ2-3; 8 bases agree with TRBD1. The CDR3 covers 15 residues. V shed 6 bases and J 1 base; nucleotides not matched to a gene: 6. From germline, CDR1 is MDHEN and CDR2 SYDVKM. This chain's CDR3 is CASSPAGGRTDTQYF. The CDR3 DNA is TGTGCCAGCAGCCCGGCAGGGGGCCGCACAGATACGCAGTATTTT. The whole variable domain, remainder taken from reference TRBV28 and TRBJ2-3, is DVKVTQSSRYLVKRTGEKVFLECVQDMDHENMFWYRQDPGLGLRLIYFSYDVKMKEKGDIPEGYSVSREKKERFSLILESASTNQTSMYLCASSPAGGRTDTQYFGPGTRLTVL.

The chain is built from TRBV7-8 and TRBJ2-3, with D possibly matching TRBD2 (5 bases). Germline CDR1 and CDR2: SGHVS and FQNEAQ. The CDR3 extends over 14 amino acids. V shed 5 bases and J shed 6 bases, with 15 bases lying between them. The CDR3 protein is CASSRGGGVDTQYF. CDR3 nucleotides: TGTGCCAGCAGCCGAGGCGGAGGCGTGGATACGCAGTATTTT.

About this clone: This CDR3 is also generated by other DNA sequences in the sample. The V call is TRBV4-3, the J call TRBJ1-2; TRBD1 might be the D (6 bases). Between the trimmed V and J ends, which lost 3 bases and 4 bases, there was a span of 12 bases. Per the germline V gene, CDR1 is LGHNA and CDR2 is YSLEER. There are 14 residues in the CDR3. In DNA form, the CDR3 reads TGCGCCAGCAGCCAGGCAGGGGTTGCCTATGGCTACACCTTC. It encodes CASSQAGVAYGYTF.

The chain recombines TRBV24-1 with TRBJ2-1; tentative D call: TRBD2 (6 bases). V dropped 2 bases and J dropped 6 bases, with 13 bases sitting between them. Per germline, CDR1 KGHDR and CDR2 SFDVKD. The CDR3 consists of 15 residues. The CDR3 loop is CATSDWALGSNEQFF. As DNA, the CDR3 is TGTGCCACCAGTGATTGGGCTCTCGGGAGCAATGAGCAGTTCTTC.

This clone appeared a single time. The chain combines TRBV24-1 with TRBJ2-1, with TRBD1 as a possible D gene (6 bases). V dropped 7 bases and J dropped 3 bases, with 9 bases sitting between them. The germline gives CDR1 KGHDR, CDR2 SFDVKD. This CDR3 spans 13 amino acids. The CDR3 region has the DNA TGTGCCACCAGAGACAGGAACTACAATGAGCAGTTCTTC. Its protein is CATRDRNYNEQFF.

The rearrangement joins TRBV10-3 to TRBJ2-3; 8 bases align to TRBD2. The CDR3 extends over 15 amino acids. V lost 0 bases to trimming and J lost 1 base; unmatched junction nucleotides: 0. Germline V gene lookup returns CDR1 ENHRY and CDR2 SYGVKD. The CDR3 loop is CAISESLAGTDTQYF. The CDR3 nucleotides are TGTGCCATCAGTGAGTCACTAGCGGGCACAGATACGCAGTATTTT.